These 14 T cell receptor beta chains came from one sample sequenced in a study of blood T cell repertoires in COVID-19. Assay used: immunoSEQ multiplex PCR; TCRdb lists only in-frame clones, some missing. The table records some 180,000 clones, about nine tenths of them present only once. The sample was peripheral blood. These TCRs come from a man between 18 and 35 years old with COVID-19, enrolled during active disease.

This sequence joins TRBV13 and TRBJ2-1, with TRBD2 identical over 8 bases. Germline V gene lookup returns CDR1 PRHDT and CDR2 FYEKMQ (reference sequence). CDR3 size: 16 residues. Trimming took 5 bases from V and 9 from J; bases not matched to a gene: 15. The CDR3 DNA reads TGTGCCAGCAGCGAAGCCGGCGGGGGGCCTGGGAGTGAGCAGTTCTTC. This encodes CASSEAGGGPGSEQFF.

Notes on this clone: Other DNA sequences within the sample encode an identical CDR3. Here the CDR3 DNA reads TGTGCCAGCTCACCACAAAGGGGCACCGGGGAGCTGTTTTTT. Translation gives CASSPQRGTGELFF. The chain employs TRBV18 and TRBJ2-2; weak D call: TRBD1 (5 bases). Germline V lookup: CDR1 KGHSH, CDR2 LQKENI. This CDR3 is built from 14 residues. Trimming removed 1 base at V and 4 bases at J, with 7 bases between. The whole variable domain, filled in from reference TRBV18 and TRBJ2-2, reads NAGVMQNPRHLVRRRGQEARLRCSPMKGHSHVYWYRQLPEEGLKFMVYLQKENIIDESGMPKERFSAEFPKEGPSILRIQQVVRGDSAAYFCASSPQRGTGELFFGEGSRLTVL.

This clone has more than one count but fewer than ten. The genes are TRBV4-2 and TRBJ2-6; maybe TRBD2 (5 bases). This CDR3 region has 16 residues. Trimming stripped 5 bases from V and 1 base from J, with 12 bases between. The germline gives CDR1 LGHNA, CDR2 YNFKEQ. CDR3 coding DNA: TGTGCCAGCAGCGCCTCAGGACTGTCTGGGGCCAACGTCCTGACTTTC. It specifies CASSASGLSGANVLTF.

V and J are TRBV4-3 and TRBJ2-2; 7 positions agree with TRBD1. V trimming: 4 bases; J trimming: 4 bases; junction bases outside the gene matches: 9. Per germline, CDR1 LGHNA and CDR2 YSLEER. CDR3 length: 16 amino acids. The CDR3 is CASSLRAGGSTGELFF. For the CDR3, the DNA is TGCGCCAGCAGCCTAAGGGCAGGGGGTAGCACCGGGGAGCTGTTTTTT.

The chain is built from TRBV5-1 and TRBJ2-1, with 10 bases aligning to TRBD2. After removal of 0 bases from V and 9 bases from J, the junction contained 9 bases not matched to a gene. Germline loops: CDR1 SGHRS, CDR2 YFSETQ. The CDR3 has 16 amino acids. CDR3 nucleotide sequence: TGCGCCAGCAGCTTGGTGCTAGCGGGAGCTGGGAGTGAGCAGTTCTTC. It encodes CASSLVLAGAGSEQFF.

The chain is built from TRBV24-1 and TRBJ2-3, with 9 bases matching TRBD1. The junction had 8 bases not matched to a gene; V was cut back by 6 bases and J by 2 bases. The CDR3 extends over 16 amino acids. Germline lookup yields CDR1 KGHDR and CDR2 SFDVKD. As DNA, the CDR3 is TGTGCCACCAGTCATAGGACAGGGGTTTTCACAGATACGCAGTATTTT. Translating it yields CATSHRTGVFTDTQYF.

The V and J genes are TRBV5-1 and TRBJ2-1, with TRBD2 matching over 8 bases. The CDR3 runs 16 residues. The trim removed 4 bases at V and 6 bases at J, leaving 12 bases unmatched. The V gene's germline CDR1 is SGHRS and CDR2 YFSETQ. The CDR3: CASSRRTSRGANEQFF. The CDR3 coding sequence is TGCGCCAGCAGCCGCCGGACTAGCCGGGGGGCCAATGAGCAGTTCTTC.

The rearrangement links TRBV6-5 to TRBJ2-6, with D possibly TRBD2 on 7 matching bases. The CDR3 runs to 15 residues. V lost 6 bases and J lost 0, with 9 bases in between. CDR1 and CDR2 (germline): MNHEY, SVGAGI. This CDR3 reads CASRRGGSGANVLTF. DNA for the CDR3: TGTGCCAGCAGGAGGGGGGGCTCTGGGGCCAACGTCCTGACTTTC.

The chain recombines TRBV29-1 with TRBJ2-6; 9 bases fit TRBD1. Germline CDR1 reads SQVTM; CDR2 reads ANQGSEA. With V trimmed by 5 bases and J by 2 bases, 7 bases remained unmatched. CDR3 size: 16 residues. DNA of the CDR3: TGCAGCGTTCGGGACAGGGATTCGGCTGGGGCCAACGTCCTGACTTTC. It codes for CSVRDRDSAGANVLTF.

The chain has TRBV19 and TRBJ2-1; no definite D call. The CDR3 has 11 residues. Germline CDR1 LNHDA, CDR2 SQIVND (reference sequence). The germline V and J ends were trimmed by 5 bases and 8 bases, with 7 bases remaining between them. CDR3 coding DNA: TGTGCCAGTAGTTTATCTGATGAGCAGTTCTTC. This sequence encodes CASSLSDEQFF.

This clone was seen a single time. DNA of the CDR3: TGTGCCATCAGTGAGTCGGTGAGCGGGAACACAGATACGCAGTATTTT. It translates to CAISESVSGNTDTQYF. V usage is TRBV10-3 and J usage is TRBJ2-3; the match to TRBD2 covers 7 bases. Looked up from germline, CDR1 is ENHRY and CDR2 is SYGVKD. The V segment lost 0 bases and the J segment 2 bases; nucleotides outside the gene matches: 5. The CDR3 runs to 16 residues.

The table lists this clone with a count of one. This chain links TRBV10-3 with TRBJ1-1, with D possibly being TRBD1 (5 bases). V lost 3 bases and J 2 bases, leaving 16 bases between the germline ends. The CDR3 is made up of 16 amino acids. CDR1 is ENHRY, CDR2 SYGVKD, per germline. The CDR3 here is CAISDRWAGYNTEAFF. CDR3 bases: TGTGCCATCAGTGATCGTTGGGCAGGGTATAACACTGAAGCTTTCTTT.

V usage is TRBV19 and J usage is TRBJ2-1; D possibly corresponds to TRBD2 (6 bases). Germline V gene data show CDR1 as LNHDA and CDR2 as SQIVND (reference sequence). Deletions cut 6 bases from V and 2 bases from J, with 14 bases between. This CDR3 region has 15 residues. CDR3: CASRVAGLTYNEQFF. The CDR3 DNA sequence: TGTGCCAGTAGGGTGGCGGGACTGACCTACAATGAGCAGTTCTTC.

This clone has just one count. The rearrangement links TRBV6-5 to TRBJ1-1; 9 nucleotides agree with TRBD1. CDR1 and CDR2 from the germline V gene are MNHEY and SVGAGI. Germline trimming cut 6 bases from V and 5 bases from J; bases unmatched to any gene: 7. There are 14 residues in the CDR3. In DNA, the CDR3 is TGTGCCAGCAGACTGGGACAGGGCGGTACTGAAGCTTTCTTT. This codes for CASRLGQGGTEAFF.